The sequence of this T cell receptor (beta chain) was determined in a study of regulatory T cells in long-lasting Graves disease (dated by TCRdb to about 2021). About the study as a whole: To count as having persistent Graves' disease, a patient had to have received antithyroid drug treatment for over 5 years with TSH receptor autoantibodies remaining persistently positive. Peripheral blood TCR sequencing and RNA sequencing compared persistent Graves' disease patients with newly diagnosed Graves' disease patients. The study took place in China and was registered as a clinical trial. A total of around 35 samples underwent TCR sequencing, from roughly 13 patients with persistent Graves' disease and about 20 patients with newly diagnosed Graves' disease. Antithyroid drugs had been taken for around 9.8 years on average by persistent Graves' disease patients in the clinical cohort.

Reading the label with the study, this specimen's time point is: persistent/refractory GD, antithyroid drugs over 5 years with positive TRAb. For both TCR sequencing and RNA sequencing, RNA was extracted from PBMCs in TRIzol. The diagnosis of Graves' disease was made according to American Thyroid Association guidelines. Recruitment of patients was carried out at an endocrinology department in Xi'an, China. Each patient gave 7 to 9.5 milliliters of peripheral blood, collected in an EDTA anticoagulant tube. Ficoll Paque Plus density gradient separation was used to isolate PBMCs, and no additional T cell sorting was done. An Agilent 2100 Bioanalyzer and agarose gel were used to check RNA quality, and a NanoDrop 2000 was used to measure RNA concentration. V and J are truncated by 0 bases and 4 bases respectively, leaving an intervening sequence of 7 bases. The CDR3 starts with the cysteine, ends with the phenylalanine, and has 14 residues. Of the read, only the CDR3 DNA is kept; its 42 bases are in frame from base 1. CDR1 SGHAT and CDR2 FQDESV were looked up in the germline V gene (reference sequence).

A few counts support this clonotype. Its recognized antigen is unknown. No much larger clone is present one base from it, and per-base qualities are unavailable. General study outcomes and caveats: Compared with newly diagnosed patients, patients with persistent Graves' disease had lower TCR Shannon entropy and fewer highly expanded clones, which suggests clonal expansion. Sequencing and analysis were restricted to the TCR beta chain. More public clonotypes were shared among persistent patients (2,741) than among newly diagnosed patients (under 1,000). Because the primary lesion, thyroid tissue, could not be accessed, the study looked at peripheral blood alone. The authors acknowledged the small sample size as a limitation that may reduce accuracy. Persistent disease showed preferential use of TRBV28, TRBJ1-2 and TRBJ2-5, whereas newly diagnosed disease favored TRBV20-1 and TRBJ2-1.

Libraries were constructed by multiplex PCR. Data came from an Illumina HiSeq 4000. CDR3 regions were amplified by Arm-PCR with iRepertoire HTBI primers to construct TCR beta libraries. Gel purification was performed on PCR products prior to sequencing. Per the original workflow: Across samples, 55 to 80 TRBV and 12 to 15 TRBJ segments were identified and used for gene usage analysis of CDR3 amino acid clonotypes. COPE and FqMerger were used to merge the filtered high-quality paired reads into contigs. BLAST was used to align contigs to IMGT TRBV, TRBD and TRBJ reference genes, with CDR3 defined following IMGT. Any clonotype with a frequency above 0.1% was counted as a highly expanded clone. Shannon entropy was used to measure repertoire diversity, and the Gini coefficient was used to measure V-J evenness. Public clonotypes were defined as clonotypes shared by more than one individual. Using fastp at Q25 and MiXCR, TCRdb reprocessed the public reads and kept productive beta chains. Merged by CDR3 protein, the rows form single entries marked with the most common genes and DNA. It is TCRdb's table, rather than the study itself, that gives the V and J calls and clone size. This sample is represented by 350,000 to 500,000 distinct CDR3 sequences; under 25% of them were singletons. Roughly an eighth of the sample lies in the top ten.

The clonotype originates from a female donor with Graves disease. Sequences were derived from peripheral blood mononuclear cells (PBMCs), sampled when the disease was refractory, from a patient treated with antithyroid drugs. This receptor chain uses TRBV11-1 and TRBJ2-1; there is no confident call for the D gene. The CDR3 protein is CASSLALGYNEQFF. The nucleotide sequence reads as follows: TGTGCCAGCAGCTTAGCGCTCGGATACAATGAGCAGTTCTTC.